Listed below are T cell receptor beta chains from one sample, sequenced in a study of regulatory T cells in long-lasting Graves disease. TCRdb used MiXCR to reprocess the multiplex PCR reads, holding one entry per CDR3 protein. The sample records some 470,000 distinct CDR3 sequences, about 22% being singletons. The sample consisted of peripheral blood mononuclear cells (PBMCs), taken when the disease was refractory, from a patient treated with antithyroid drugs. The receptors shown here come from a female donor with Graves disease. The CDR3 runs from the conserved cysteine through the conserved F or W. The D gene is left open where the match is weak. The size field is filled for only some rows; it gives once, few, many or a size class.

D: NA; size: NA; V: TRBV27; J: TRBJ1-5; CDR3: CASSLLGRHQPQHF; DNA: TGTGCCAGCAGTTTATTGGGGCGTCATCAGCCCCAGCATTTT
D: TRBD2; size: NA; V: TRBV7-2; J: TRBJ2-7; CDR3: CASRKPGLAGEKQYF; DNA: TGTGCCAGCAGGAAGCCGGGGCTAGCGGGAGAGAAACAGTACTTC
D: TRBD2; size: NA; V: TRBV10-3; J: TRBJ2-1; CDR3: CAITKTSGETDEQFF; DNA: TGTGCCATCACCAAAACTAGCGGAGAGACCGATGAGCAGTTCTTC
D: NA; size: NA; V: TRBV12-3/TRBV12-4; J: TRBJ2-7; CDR3: CASSLRFAYEQYF; DNA: TGTGCCAGCAGTTTAAGGTTTGCCTACGAGCAGTACTTC
D: NA; size: few; V: TRBV29-1; J: TRBJ1-5; CDR3: CSVATGTGDQPQHF; DNA: TGCAGCGTCGCTACCGGGACGGGGGATCAGCCCCAGCATTTT
D: NA; size: few; V: TRBV20-1; J: TRBJ2-7; CDR3: CSARDHRTDPYEQYF; DNA: TGCAGTGCTAGAGATCATCGGACAGACCCCTACGAGCAGTACTTC
D: TRBD1; size: few; V: TRBV3-1; J: TRBJ1-4; CDR3: CASSQNVRDRSHDEKLFF; DNA: TGTGCCAGCAGCCAGAACGTCCGGGACAGGTCACATGATGAAAAACTGTTTTTT
D: NA; size: many; V: TRBV6-1; J: TRBJ1-5; CDR3: CASRSSPNQPQHF; DNA: TGTGCCAGCCGAAGTAGTCCAAATCAGCCCCAGCATTTT
D: NA; size: many; V: TRBV6-2/TRBV6-3; J: TRBJ2-5; CDR3: CASSYSTDRHQETQYF; DNA: TGTGCCAGCAGTTACTCGACGGACCGACACCAAGAGACCCAGTACTTC
D: NA; size: NA; V: TRBV6-1; J: TRBJ2-5; CDR3: CASTQASGPAETQYF; DNA: TGTGCCAGCACCCAGGCCAGCGGACCTGCGGAGACCCAGTACTTC
D: NA; size: many; V: TRBV10-3; J: TRBJ1-5; CDR3: CAIRSEQAPNQPQHF; DNA: TGTGCCATCCGGTCCGAACAGGCACCAAATCAGCCCCAGCATTTT
D: TRBD1; size: NA; V: TRBV6-1; J: TRBJ2-5; CDR3: CASSKQLSGTGLETQYF; DNA: TGTGCCAGCAGTAAACAGTTGTCCGGGACAGGGTTGGAGACCCAGTACTTC
D: NA; size: many; V: TRBV3-1; J: TRBJ1-2; CDR3: CASSPGTNYGYTF; DNA: TGTGCCAGCAGCCCCGGGACCAACTATGGCTACACCTTC
D: TRBD2; size: few; V: TRBV24-1; J: TRBJ2-7; CDR3: CATSESSGRPYEQYF; DNA: TGTGCCACCAGTGAGAGTAGCGGGAGGCCCTACGAGCAGTACTTC
D: TRBD1; size: many; V: TRBV5-6; J: TRBJ1-2; CDR3: CASSPTGIYGYTF; DNA: TGTGCCAGCAGCCCGACAGGGATCTATGGCTACACCTTC
D: NA; size: NA; V: TRBV7-2; J: TRBJ2-5; CDR3: CASSLWSAGKETQYF; DNA: TGTGCCAGCAGCTTATGGTCCGCGGGGAAAGAGACCCAGTACTTC
D: NA; size: many; V: TRBV2; J: TRBJ1-1; CDR3: CASSDRVNTEAFF; DNA: TGTGCCAGCAGTGACAGGGTGAACACTGAAGCTTTCTTT
D: NA; size: many; V: TRBV12-3/TRBV12-4; J: TRBJ1-2; CDR3: CASSSPGHFYLF; DNA: TGTGCCAGCAGTTCCCCCGGCCATTTTTATTTATTC
D: NA; size: NA; V: TRBV7-8; J: TRBJ1-4; CDR3: CASSRGVIAEKLFF; DNA: TGTGCCAGCAGCCGTGGGGTTATCGCTGAAAAACTGTTTTTT
D: NA; size: many; V: TRBV11-2; J: TRBJ2-5; CDR3: CASSLGRLGQETQYF; DNA: TGTGCCAGCAGCTTAGGGCGTCTTGGCCAAGAGACCCAGTACTTC
D: TRBD1; size: few; V: TRBV5-6; J: TRBJ1-1; CDR3: CASSWGTAEAFF; DNA: TGTGCCAGCAGCTGGGGGACAGCCGAAGCTTTCTTT
D: NA; size: NA; V: TRBV20-1; J: TRBJ2-3; CDR3: CSASWASTDTQYF; DNA: TGCAGTGCTAGTTGGGCGAGCACAGATACGCAGTATTTT
D: TRBD2; size: NA; V: TRBV12-3/TRBV12-4; J: TRBJ2-7; CDR3: CASSMTSFGGDEQYF; DNA: TGTGCCAGCAGTATGACTAGCTTCGGAGGTGACGAGCAGTACTTC
D: NA; size: many; V: TRBV7-9; J: TRBJ1-1; CDR3: CASSLETAGDTEAFF; DNA: TGTGCCAGCAGCTTAGAGACAGCGGGAGACACTGAAGCTTTCTTT
D: TRBD1; size: few; V: TRBV7-9; J: TRBJ2-1; CDR3: CASSFSGTGDTTTQFF; DNA: TGTGCCAGCAGCTTTAGTGGGACAGGGGATACAACCACCCAGTTCTTC
D: NA; size: few; V: TRBV28; J: TRBJ2-3; CDR3: CASSRWGLKADTQYF; DNA: TGTGCCAGCAGTCGATGGGGCTTGAAAGCAGATACGCAGTATTTT
D: TRBD1; size: many; V: TRBV28; J: TRBJ2-7; CDR3: CASSLSWTGDYEQYF; DNA: TGTGCCAGCAGTTTATCCTGGACAGGAGACTACGAGCAGTACTTC
D: NA; size: few; V: TRBV28; J: TRBJ1-2; CDR3: CASSGDHYGYTF; DNA: TGTGCCAGCAGTGGGGATCACTATGGCTACACCTTC
D: NA; size: many; V: TRBV28; J: TRBJ2-7; CDR3: CASSTHQGGVHEQYF; DNA: TGTGCCAGCAGTACCCATCAGGGGGGGGTCCACGAGCAGTACTTC
D: NA; size: NA; V: TRBV28; J: TRBJ1-3; CDR3: CASSFDSSSGNTIYF; DNA: TGTGCCAGCAGTTTCGACTCCAGCTCTGGAAACACCATATATTTT
D: NA; size: many; V: TRBV2; J: TRBJ2-6; CDR3: CASSGPGVEHSGANVLTF; DNA: TGTGCCAGCAGTGGTCCAGGGGTCGAGCACTCTGGGGCCAACGTCCTGACTTTC
D: NA; size: many; V: TRBV12-3/TRBV12-4; J: TRBJ1-5; CDR3: CASTTPDYNQPQHF; DNA: TGTGCCAGCACTACACCCGACTATAATCAGCCCCAGCATTTT
D: NA; size: NA; V: TRBV12-3/TRBV12-4; J: TRBJ1-2; CDR3: CASSSFDGGSYGYTF; DNA: TGTGCCAGCAGTTCCTTTGACGGGGGGTCCTATGGCTACACCTTC
D: TRBD2; size: NA; V: TRBV7-8; J: TRBJ2-7; CDR3: CASSLKQNSGAFASYEQYF; DNA: TGTGCCAGCAGCTTAAAGCAGAATAGCGGGGCGTTTGCATCCTACGAGCAGTACTTC
D: NA; size: NA; V: TRBV29-1; J: TRBJ1-5; CDR3: CSAVTTLGQPQHF; DNA: TGCAGCGCCGTAACCACCCTGGGGCAGCCCCAGCATTTT
D: NA; size: few; V: TRBV4-1; J: TRBJ2-5; CDR3: CASSPGRFQETQYF; DNA: TGCGCCAGCAGCCCGGGACGGTTCCAAGAGACCCAGTACTTC
D: NA; size: NA; V: TRBV3-1; J: TRBJ1-3; CDR3: CASSQVMWRGNTIYF; DNA: TGTGCCAGCAGCCAAGTAATGTGGAGGGGAAACACCATATATTTT
D: NA; size: NA; V: TRBV19; J: TRBJ1-1; CDR3: CASSLARQGLNTEAFF; DNA: TGTGCCAGTAGCCTTGCCCGACAAGGGCTCAACACTGAAGCTTTCTTT
D: NA; size: NA; V: TRBV29-1; J: TRBJ1-2; CDR3: CSVDPVPYGYTF; DNA: TGCAGCGTTGATCCGGTGCCCTATGGCTACACCTTC
D: TRBD1; size: many; V: TRBV25-1; J: TRBJ1-6; CDR3: CASRRSGQGNSPLHF; DNA: TGTGCCAGCCGGCGCTCGGGACAGGGGAATTCACCCCTCCACTTT
D: TRBD1; size: once; V: TRBV7-6; J: TRBJ1-1; CDR3: CASSLTGGAEAFF; DNA: TGTGCCAGCAGCTTAACAGGGGGGGCTGAAGCTTTCTTT
D: NA; size: many; V: TRBV11-2; J: TRBJ2-2; CDR3: CASSPPGWNTGELFF; DNA: TGTGCCAGCAGCCCACCAGGGTGGAACACCGGGGAGCTGTTTTTT